The present T cell receptor (beta chain) was sequenced within a study of siplizumab effects on memory and regulatory T cells. This CDR3 has 12 residues. V was shortened by 3 bases and J by 6 bases, with 9 bases between the two germline ends. Germline V gene lookup returns CDR1 SGDLS and CDR2 YYNGEE. Method: immunoSEQ multiplex PCR; TCRdb's copy keeps in-frame clones and lacks some. This sample has tens of thousands of clones, with roughly 84% found just once. The specimen sequenced was naive CD8+ T cells sorted from blood. This sequence joins TRBV9 and TRBJ1-2; TRBD1 might be the D (5 bases). The TCR comes from a human donor in good health. As DNA, the CDR3 is TGTGCCAGCAGCGCGCAGGGTCATGGCTACACCTTC. Its translation: CASSAQGHGYTF.